The 16 T cell receptor beta chains below come from one sample, sequenced in a study of control samples from healthy donors and cancer patients. Produced via immunoSEQ multiplex PCR; TCRdb's table is partial and in-frame only. The top ten hold 2.4% of the sample, which has roughly 150,000 clones, roughly 93% seen once. The sample taken for sequencing was blood. These receptors were collected from a man over 45 in good health.

This clone is a singleton in its sample. V and J are TRBV19 and TRBJ2-2; a possible D gene is TRBD1 (5 bases). Germline values: CDR1 LNHDA, CDR2 SQIVND (reference sequence). This CDR3 is 12 amino acids long. The V end lost 6 bases, the J end lost 6 bases, and 8 bases lay between the germline ends. Here the CDR3 reads CASSRQSGELFF. DNA for the CDR3: TGTGCCAGTAGCAGACAGTCCGGGGAGCTGTTTTTT.

The chain joins TRBV18 to TRBJ1-2; a possible D gene is TRBD1 (5 bases). With 2 bases removed from V and 4 bases from J, the gap between germline ends came to 8 bases. The CDR3 has 13 residues. CDR1 is KGHSH and CDR2 is LQKENI in the germline V gene. The CDR3 coding sequence is TGTGCCAGCTCACCAGGGGCGACCTATGGCTACACCTTC. It is translated as CASSPGATYGYTF.

The V call is TRBV5-1, the J call TRBJ2-1, with D tentatively TRBD1 or TRBD2 (5 bases each). Germline CDR1 and CDR2: SGHRS and YFSETQ. V dropped 5 bases and J dropped 9 bases, with 15 bases sitting between them. This CDR3 has 13 residues. The chain's CDR3 is CASRKGELTEQFF. The DNA for the CDR3 is TGCGCCAGCAGGAAAGGGGAGTTGACTGAGCAGTTCTTC.

The chain combines TRBV5-4 with TRBJ2-5, with D unclear. V was cut by 0 bases and J by 0 bases, with 9 bases left in between. Germline assignment: CDR1 SGHNT and CDR2 YYREEE (reference sequence). The CDR3 loop spans 15 amino acids. The CDR3 bases are TGTGCCAGCAGCTTGGGCTTCTTTAACCAAGAGACCCAGTACTTC. As protein: CASSLGFFNQETQYF.

CDR3 in amino acids: CASSPGSNTQYF. CDR3 coding DNA: TGTGCCAGCAGCCCAGGGTCGAATACGCAGTATTTT. This sequence joins TRBV7-9 and TRBJ2-3; TRBD1 is a possible D gene (5 bases). Per the germline V gene, CDR1 is SEHNR and CDR2 is FQNEAQ (reference sequence). The CDR3 is 12 residues long. Trimming took off 5 bases at V and 7 bases at J, with 10 bases between the two ends.

This clone was picked up one time. The V gene is TRBV5-5, the J gene TRBJ2-1; 10 nucleotides align to TRBD1. The length of the CDR3 is 15 residues. Germline V gives CDR1 SGHKS, CDR2 YYEKEE (reference sequence). The ends lost 1 base at V and 6 bases at J; junction bases unmatched: 4. The CDR3 bases are TGTGCCAGCAGCTTGCTCCGGACAGGGGGCAATGAGCAGTTCTTC. Protein: CASSLLRTGGNEQFF.

The chain links TRBV7-2 to TRBJ1-4; possible D gene TRBD1, 6 bases. This CDR3 has 15 residues. V lost 3 bases, J lost 3 bases, and 11 bases lay in between. Germline V gene data show CDR1 as SGHTA and CDR2 as FQGNSA. The CDR3 DNA reads as TGTGCCAGCAGCTTGCGGGGGCCGGCTAATGAAAAACTGTTTTTT. It translates to CASSLRGPANEKLFF.

Within the sample, this clone is medium-sized. J is TRBJ2-1 and V is TRBV28; D gene ambiguous. The CDR3 consists of 15 residues. Germline assignment: CDR1 MDHEN and CDR2 SYDVKM. Trimming pared 7 bases from V and 7 bases from J, leaving 20 bases between. CDR3 sequence (DNA): TGTGCCAGCAACCGAGGAACAGCGAAGGTGAATGAGCAGTTCTTC. It encodes CASNRGTAKVNEQFF.

The V and J genes are TRBV10-3 and TRBJ1-1, with 9 bases matching TRBD1. This CDR3 is 14 amino acids long. Trimming cost V 0 bases and J 7 bases; bases outside gene matches: 3. Looked up from germline, CDR1 is ENHRY and CDR2 is SYGVKD. CDR3: CAISESGQGREAFF. The CDR3 nucleotides are TGTGCCATCAGTGAGTCCGGACAGGGGCGTGAAGCTTTCTTT.

The genes are TRBV7-2 and TRBJ2-1; TRBD2 aligns across 10 bases. Per germline, CDR1 SGHTA and CDR2 FQGNSA. V gave up 5 bases and J gave up 7 bases; unmatched junction bases: 8. This CDR3 region has 15 residues. Here the CDR3 reads CASSPASGSMNEQFF. The CDR3 DNA reads TGTGCCAGCAGCCCCGCTAGCGGGAGTATGAATGAGCAGTTCTTC. Full variable domain (remainder filled in from reference TRBV7-2 and TRBJ2-1): GAGVSQSPSNKVTEKGKDVELRCDPISGHTALYWYRQSLGQGLEFLIYFQGNSAPDKSGLPSDRFSAERTGGSVSTLTIQRTQQEDSAVYLCASSPASGSMNEQFFGPGTRLTVL.

The V gene is TRBV7-3, the J gene TRBJ2-2, with 9 bases matching TRBD2. Germline assignment: CDR1 SGHTA and CDR2 FQGTGA. This CDR3 contains 15 residues. Trimming cost V 3 bases and J 6 bases; bases outside gene matches: 5. The CDR3 sequence is CASSFYGGRAGELFF. The CDR3 DNA reads as TGTGCCAGCAGCTTTTACGGCGGGAGGGCCGGGGAGCTGTTTTTT.

The chain recombines TRBV10-2 with TRBJ2-2; TRBD2 matches at 9 bases. J lost 1 base, V lost 6 bases, and 6 bases had no gene match. There are 16 residues in the CDR3. Germline CDR1 is WSHSY and CDR2 is SAAADI. CDR3 coding DNA: TGCGCCAGCAGAAGCCAAGCGGGGGGGAACACCGGGGAGCTGTTTTTT. As protein: CASRSQAGGNTGELFF.

The chain links TRBV5-1 to TRBJ2-6, with TRBD1 identical over 8 bases. Germline CDR1 is SGHRS and CDR2 is YFSETQ. J gave up 3 bases and V 4 bases, and 9 bases lay outside the gene matches. The CDR3 length is 17 residues. CDR3 loop: CASSNSGTGFGANVLTF. DNA of the CDR3: TGCGCCAGCAGCAACTCCGGGACAGGATTTGGGGCCAACGTCCTGACTTTC.

V gene TRBV19 combines with J gene TRBJ2-2; TRBD2 agrees at 7 bases. The CDR3 extends over 14 amino acids. Germline lookup yields CDR1 LNHDA and CDR2 SQIVND (reference sequence). The ends lost 4 bases at V and 4 bases at J; junction bases unmatched: 3. CDR3 amino acids: CASSREGGTGELFF. CDR3 in DNA: TGTGCCAGTAGTAGGGAGGGAGGCACCGGGGAGCTGTTTTTT.

This chain connects TRBV5-1 to TRBJ1-4; 9 positions match TRBD1. The germline V gene has CDR1 SGHRS and CDR2 YFSETQ. The CDR3 has 15 amino acids. J gave up 8 bases and V 4 bases, and 9 bases lay outside the gene matches. CDR3 sequence (DNA): TGCGCCAGCAGCCTCGGACAGGGGAGGAAAGAAAAACTGTTTTTT. Encoded protein: CASSLGQGRKEKLFF.

The chain couples TRBV9 to TRBJ2-2; no clear D. The CDR3 is made up of 14 amino acids. V was pared by 3 bases and J by 6 bases, with 12 bases between. Germline V gives CDR1 SGDLS, CDR2 YYNGEE. CDR3 loop: CASSAPGSSGELFF. The CDR3, as DNA: TGTGCCAGCAGCGCCCCTGGATCATCCGGGGAGCTGTTTTTT.